Listed below are T cell receptor beta chains from one sample, sequenced in a study of PD-1 blockade in classical Hodgkin lymphoma. The table came from immunoSEQ multiplex PCR; TCRdb's copy has only in-frame clones and leaves some out. The sample lists 31,000 or so clones; roughly 80% were seen once. The starting material was CD4+ T cells from blood, obtained before the fourth cycle of nivolumab. The source of these receptors is a human donor with classical Hodgkin lymphoma. The CDR3 runs from the conserved cysteine through the conserved F or W. Each record gives: V gene, J gene, D gene, CDR3 protein. D genes are given only for firm matches.

TRBV7-6,TRBJ2-5,.,CASSSIAGLSKRTQYF
TRBV19,TRBJ2-7,TRBD1,CASSRESTGGSYEQYF
TRBV2,TRBJ1-4,.,CASTLTATTNEKLFF
TRBV9,TRBJ2-1,.,CASSAAGIAGEAYNEQFF
TRBV30,TRBJ2-1,TRBD2,CAWAPRGALYNEQFF
TRBV4-1,TRBJ2-5,TRBD2,CASSQDLERGGPQYF
TRBV6-6,TRBJ1-3,.,CASSAGTFPGGNTIYF
TRBV2,TRBJ1-1,.,CASSVRGENTEAFF
TRBV7-6,TRBJ2-7,.,CASSPLPGEQYF
TRBV5-6,TRBJ2-5,TRBD2,CASSALAGGQETQYF
TRBV27,TRBJ2-5,.,CASSLEGSTTQYF
TRBV19,TRBJ1-5,.,CASSIESWGNQPQHF
TRBV10-3,TRBJ1-1,TRBD1,CAISGNPTGENTEAFF
TRBV27,TRBJ2-6,.,CASSLWRVSTGANVLTF
TRBV18,TRBJ1-2,.,CASSPLDGNYGYTF
TRBV5-4,TRBJ1-1,.,CASSLGAGGYKNTEAFF
TRBV7-3,TRBJ2-2,.,CASSLNRDTGELFF